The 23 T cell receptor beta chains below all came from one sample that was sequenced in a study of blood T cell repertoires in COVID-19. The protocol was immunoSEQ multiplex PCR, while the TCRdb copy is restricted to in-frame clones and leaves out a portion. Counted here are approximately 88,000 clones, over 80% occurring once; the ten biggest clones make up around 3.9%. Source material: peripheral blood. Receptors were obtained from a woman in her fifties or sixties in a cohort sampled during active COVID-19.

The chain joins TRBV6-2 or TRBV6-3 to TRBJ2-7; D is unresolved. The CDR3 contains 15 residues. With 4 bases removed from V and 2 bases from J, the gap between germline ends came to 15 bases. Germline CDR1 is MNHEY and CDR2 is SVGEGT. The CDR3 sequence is CASSSLRLAAYEQYF. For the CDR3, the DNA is TGTGCCAGCAGTTCCCTTAGACTGGCTGCCTACGAGCAGTACTTC.

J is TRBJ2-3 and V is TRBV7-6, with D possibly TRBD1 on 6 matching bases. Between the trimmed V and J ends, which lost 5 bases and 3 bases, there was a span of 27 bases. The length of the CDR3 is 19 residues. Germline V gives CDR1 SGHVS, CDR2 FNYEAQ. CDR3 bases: TGTGCCAGCAGCACTACCTCCGTCCGGTGGGCAGGGGCAACAGATACGCAGTATTTT. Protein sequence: CASSTTSVRWAGATDTQYF.

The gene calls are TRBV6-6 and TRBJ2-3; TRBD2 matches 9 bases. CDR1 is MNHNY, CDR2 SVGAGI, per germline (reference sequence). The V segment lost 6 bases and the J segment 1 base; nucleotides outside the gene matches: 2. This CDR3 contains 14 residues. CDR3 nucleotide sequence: TGTGCCAGCAGGCGGGAGGGTGGCACAGATACGCAGTATTTT. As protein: CASRREGGTDTQYF.

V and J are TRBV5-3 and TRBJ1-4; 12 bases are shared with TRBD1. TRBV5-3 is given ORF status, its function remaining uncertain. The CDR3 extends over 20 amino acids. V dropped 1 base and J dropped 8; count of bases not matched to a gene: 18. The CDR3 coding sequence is TGTGCCAGAAGCTTGAGGTTTCGAGAGACGCTCGGGACAGGGGGCGAAAAACTGTTTTTT. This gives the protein CARSLRFRETLGTGGEKLFF.

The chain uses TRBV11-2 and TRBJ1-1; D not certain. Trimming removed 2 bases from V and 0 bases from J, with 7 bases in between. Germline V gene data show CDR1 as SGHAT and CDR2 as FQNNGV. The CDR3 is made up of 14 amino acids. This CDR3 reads CASSLIQLNTEAFF. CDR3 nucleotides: TGTGCCAGCAGCTTAATTCAATTGAACACTGAAGCTTTCTTT.

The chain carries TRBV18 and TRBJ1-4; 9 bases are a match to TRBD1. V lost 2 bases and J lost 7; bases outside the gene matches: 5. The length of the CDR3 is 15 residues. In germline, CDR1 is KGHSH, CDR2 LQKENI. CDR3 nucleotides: TGTGCCAGCTCACCAACAGGGGGCGATCTTGAAAAACTGTTTTTT. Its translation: CASSPTGGDLEKLFF. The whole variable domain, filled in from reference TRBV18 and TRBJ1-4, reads NAGVMQNPRHLVRRRGQEARLRCSPMKGHSHVYWYRQLPEEGLKFMVYLQKENIIDESGMPKERFSAEFPKEGPSILRIQQVVRGDSAAYFCASSPTGGDLEKLFFGSGTQLSVL.

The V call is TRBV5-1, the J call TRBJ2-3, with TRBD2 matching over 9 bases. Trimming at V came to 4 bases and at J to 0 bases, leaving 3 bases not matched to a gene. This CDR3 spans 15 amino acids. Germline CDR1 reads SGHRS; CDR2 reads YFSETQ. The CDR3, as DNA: TGCGCCAGCAGCGTAGCGGGGGATAGCACAGATACGCAGTATTTT. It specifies CASSVAGDSTDTQYF.

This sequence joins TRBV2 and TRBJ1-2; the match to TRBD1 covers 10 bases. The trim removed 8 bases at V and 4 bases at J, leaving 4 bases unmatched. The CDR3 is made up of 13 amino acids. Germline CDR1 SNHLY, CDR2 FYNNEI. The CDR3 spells CASRQGAVYGYTF. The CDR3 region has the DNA TGTGCCAGCCGACAGGGGGCGGTCTATGGCTACACCTTC.

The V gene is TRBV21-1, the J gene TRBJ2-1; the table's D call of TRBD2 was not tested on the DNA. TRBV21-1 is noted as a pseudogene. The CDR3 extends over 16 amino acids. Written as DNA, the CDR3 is TGTGCCAGCAGCAAAGATTGGGGGGGAGGCTACAATGAGCAGTTCTTC. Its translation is CASSKDWGGGYNEQFF.

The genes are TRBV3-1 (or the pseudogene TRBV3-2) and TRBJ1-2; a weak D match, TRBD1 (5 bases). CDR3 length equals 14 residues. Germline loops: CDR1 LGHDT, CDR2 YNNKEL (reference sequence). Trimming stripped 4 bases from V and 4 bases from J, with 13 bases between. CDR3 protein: CASSPTTGPYGYTF. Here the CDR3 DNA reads TGTGCCAGCAGCCCCACCACAGGCCCCTATGGCTACACCTTC.

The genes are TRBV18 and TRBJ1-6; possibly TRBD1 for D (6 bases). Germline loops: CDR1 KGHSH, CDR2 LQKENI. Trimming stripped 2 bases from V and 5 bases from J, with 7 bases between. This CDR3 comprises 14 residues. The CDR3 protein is CASSPAGDNSPLHF. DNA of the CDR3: TGTGCCAGCTCACCAGCAGGGGATAATTCACCCCTCCACTTT. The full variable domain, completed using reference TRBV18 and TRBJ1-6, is NAGVMQNPRHLVRRRGQEARLRCSPMKGHSHVYWYRQLPEEGLKFMVYLQKENIIDESGMPKERFSAEFPKEGPSILRIQQVVRGDSAAYFCASSPAGDNSPLHFGNGTRLTVT.

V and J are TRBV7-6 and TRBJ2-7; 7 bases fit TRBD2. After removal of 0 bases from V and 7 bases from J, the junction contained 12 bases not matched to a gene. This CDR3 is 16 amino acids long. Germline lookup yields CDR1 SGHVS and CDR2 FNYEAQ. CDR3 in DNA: TGTGCCAGCAGCTTAGCGACTAGCTCCAGAGAGGGTGAGCAGTACTTC. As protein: CASSLATSSREGEQYF.

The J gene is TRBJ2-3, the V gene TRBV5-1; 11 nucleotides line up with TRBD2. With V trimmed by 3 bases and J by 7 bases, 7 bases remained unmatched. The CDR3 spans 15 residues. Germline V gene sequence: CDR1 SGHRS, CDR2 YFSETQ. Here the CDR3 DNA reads TGCGCCAGCAGCTCGACGGGACTAGCGGTAAATACGCAGTATTTT. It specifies CASSSTGLAVNTQYF. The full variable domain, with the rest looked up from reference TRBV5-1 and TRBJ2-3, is KAGVTQTPRYLIKTRGQQVTLSCSPISGHRSVSWYQQTPGQGLQFLFEYFSETQRNKGNFPGRFSGRQFSNSRSEMNVSTLELGDSALYLCASSSTGLAVNTQYFGPGTRLTVL.

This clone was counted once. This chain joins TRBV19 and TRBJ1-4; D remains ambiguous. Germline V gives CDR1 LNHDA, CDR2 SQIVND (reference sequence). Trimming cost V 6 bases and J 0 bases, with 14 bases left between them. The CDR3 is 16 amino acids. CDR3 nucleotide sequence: TGTGCCAGTAGGAGCAAGGAGACGGCAACTAATGAAAAACTGTTTTTT. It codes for CASRSKETATNEKLFF.

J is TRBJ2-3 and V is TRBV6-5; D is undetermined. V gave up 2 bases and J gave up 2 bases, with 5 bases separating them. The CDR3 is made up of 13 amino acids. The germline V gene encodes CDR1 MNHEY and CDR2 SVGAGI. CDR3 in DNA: TGTGCCAGCAGTTACGACTCCACAGATACGCAGTATTTT. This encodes CASSYDSTDTQYF.

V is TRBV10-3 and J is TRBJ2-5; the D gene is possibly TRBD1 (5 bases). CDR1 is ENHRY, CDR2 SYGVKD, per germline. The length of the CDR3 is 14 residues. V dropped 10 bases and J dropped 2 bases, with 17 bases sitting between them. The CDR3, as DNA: TGTGCCACACGTGGGGCAGGCAATCAAGAGACCCAGTACTTC. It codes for CATRGAGNQETQYF.

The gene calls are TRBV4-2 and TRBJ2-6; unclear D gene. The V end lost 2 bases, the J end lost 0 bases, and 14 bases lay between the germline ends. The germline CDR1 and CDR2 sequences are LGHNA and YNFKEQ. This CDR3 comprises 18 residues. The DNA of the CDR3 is TGTGCCAGCAGCCAACCTGACGTGCTAGTCTCTGGGGCCAACGTCCTGACTTTC. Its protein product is CASSQPDVLVSGANVLTF.

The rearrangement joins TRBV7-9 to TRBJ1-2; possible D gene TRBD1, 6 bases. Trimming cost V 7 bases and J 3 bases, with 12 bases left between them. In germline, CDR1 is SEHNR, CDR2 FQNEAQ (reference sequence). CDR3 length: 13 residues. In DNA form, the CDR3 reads TGTGCCAGCACCAGGGGAGACCACTATGGCTACACCTTC. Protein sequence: CASTRGDHYGYTF.

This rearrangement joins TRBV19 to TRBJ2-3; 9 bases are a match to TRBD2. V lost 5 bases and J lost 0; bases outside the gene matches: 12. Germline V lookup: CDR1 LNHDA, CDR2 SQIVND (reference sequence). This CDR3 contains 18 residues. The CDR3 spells CASSLVASGVASTDTQYF. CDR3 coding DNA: TGTGCCAGTAGTCTCGTCGCTAGCGGGGTAGCTAGCACAGATACGCAGTATTTT.

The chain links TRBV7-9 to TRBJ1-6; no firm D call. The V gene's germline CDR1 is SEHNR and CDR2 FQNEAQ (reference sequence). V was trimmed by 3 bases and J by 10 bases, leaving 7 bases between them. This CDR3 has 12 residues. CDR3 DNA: TGTGCCAGCAGCTTTAATTTATCACCCCTCCACTTT. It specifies CASSFNLSPLHF.

The DNA of the CDR3 is TGTGCCGCAGTTCCAGGGAACTCTGGAAACACCATATATTTT. Its translation is CAAVPGNSGNTIYF. This chain joins TRBV6-5 and TRBJ1-3; D might be TRBD1 (5 bases). The germline V and J ends were trimmed by 11 bases and 0 bases, with 14 bases remaining between them. Germline values: CDR1 MNHEY, CDR2 SVGAGI. The CDR3 is 14 amino acids.

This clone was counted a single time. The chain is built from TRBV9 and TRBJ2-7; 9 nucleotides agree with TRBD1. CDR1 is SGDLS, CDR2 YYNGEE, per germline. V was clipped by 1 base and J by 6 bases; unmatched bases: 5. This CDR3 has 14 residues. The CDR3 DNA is TGTGCCAGCAGCGTACTACAGGGGGCTGGCGAGCAGTACTTC. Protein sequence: CASSVLQGAGEQYF.

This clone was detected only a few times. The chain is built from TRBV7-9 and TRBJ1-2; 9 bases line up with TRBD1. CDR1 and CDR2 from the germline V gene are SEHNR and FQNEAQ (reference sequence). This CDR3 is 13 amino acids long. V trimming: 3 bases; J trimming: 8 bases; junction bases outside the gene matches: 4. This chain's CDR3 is CASSFRDRAGYTF. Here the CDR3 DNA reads TGTGCCAGCAGCTTTCGGGACAGGGCCGGCTACACCTTC.